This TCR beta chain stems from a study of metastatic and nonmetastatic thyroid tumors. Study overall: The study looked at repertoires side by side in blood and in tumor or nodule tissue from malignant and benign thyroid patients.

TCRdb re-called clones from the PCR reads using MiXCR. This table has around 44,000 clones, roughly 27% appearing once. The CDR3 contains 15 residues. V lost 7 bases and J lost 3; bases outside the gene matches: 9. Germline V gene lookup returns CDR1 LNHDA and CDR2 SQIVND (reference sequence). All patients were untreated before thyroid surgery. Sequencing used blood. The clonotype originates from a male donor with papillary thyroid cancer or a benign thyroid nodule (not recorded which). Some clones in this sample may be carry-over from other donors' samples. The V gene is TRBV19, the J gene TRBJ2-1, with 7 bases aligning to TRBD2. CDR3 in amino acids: CASKLAQRYYNEQFF. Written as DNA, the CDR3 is TGTGCCAGTAAACTAGCGCAGAGATACTACAATGAGCAGTTCTTC.